This T cell receptor (beta chain) was recorded in a study of a mutant IDH1 vaccine in newly diagnosed glioma. Noted time point: baseline, week 1 (first vaccination visit). Treatment in this sample: pre-vaccination baseline after standard-of-care therapy. The germline V gene has CDR1 SSHAT and CDR2 FNYEAQ (reference sequence). CDR3 length: 14 amino acids. Concerning this clone: One end of the junction varies from germline; a read error may be responsible.

The table came from immunoSEQ multiplex PCR; TCRdb's copy has only in-frame clones and leaves some out. The table records 98,000 or so clones, around 90% of them present only once. The V call is TRBV7-7, the J call TRBJ2-1; TRBD2 agrees at 8 bases. This sample comprised PBMCs, obtained from a glioma patient treated with radiotherapy, temozolomide or both. This TCR was sampled from a woman between 50 and 59 years old with glioma. The CDR3 spells CASSLAGLRNEQFF. CDR3 nucleotide sequence: TGTGCTAGCAGCTTAGCGGGGCTTCGCAATGAGCAGTTCTTC.